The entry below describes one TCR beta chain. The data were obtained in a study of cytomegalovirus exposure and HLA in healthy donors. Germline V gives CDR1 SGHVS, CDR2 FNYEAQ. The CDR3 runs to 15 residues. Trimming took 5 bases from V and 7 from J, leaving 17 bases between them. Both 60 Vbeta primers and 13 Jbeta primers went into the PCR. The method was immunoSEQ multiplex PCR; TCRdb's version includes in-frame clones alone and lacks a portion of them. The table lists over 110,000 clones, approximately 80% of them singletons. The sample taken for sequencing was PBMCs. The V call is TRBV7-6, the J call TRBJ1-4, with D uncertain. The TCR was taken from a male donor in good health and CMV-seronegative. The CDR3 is CASSRRDFDGEKLFF. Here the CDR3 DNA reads TGTGCCAGCAGCCGTCGTGACTTTGACGGTGAAAAACTGTTTTTT.